This T cell receptor beta chain was obtained from a study of T cells in Graves' hyperthyroidism and ophthalmopathy. The study's findings and limits: Patients with ophthalmopathy were separated from those with stable hyperthyroidism by a 13 V-J model.

RNA transcripts gave rise to amplified TCR beta CDR3 regions. Carried out on the TCR CDR3, a first-round RT-PCR used the HTBI primer set. TCRdb used MiXCR to reprocess the multiplex PCR reads, holding one entry per CDR3 protein. The table has some 600,000 distinct CDR3 sequences, roughly 50% seen once. Recently diagnosed hyperthyroidism of less than 2 months' duration affected patients aged 18 to 65. This clonotype has a count of ten or more. As yet, its antigen is unknown. V was trimmed by 3 bases and J by 5 bases, leaving 10 bases between them. The CDR3 is 13 amino acids. Per the germline V gene, CDR1 is SNHLY and CDR2 is FYNNEI.

The receptor was derived from a woman between 18 and 30 years old with Graves' hyperthyroidism. Sequencing used peripheral blood or thyroid tissue (not recorded which). The chain combines TRBV2 with TRBJ2-5; possibly TRBD1 or TRBD2 for D (5 bases each). In nucleotides, the CDR3 is TGTGCCAGCAGTGAGCTGTGGGGGGAGACCCAGTACTTC. Its protein product is CASSELWGETQYF.